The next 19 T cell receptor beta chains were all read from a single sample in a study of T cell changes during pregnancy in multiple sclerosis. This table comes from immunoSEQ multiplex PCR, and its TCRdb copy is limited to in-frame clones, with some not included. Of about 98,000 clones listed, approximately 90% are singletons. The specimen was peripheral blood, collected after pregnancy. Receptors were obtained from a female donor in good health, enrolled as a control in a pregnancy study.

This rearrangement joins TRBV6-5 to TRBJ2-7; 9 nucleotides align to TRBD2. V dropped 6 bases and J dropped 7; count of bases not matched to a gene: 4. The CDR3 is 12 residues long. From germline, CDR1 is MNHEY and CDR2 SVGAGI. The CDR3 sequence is CASSSSGTEQYF. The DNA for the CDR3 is TGTGCCAGCAGCTCTAGCGGGACTGAGCAGTACTTC.

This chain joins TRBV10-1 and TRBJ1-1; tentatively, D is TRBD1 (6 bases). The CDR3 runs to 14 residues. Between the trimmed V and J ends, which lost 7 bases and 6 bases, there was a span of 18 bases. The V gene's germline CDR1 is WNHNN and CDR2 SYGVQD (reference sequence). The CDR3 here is CASTLRGLWAEAFF. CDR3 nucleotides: TGCGCCAGCACCTTGCGGGGGCTTTGGGCTGAAGCTTTCTTT.

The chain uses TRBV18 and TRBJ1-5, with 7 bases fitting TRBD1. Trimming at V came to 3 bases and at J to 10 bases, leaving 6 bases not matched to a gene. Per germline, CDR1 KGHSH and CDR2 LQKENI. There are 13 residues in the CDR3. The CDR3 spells CASSPGQREPQHF. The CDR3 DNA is TGTGCCAGCTCACCGGGACAGAGAGAACCCCAGCATTTT.

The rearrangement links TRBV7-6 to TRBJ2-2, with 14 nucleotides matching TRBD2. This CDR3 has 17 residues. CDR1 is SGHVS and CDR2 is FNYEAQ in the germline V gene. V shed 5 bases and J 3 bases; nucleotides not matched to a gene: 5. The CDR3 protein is CASSPGLAGAYTGELFF. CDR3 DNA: TGTGCCAGCAGCCCGGGACTAGCGGGAGCCTACACCGGGGAGCTGTTTTTT. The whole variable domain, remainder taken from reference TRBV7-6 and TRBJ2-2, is GAGVSQSPRYKVTKRGQDVALRCDPISGHVSLYWYRQALGQGPEFLTYFNYEAQQDKSGLPNDRFSAERPEGSISTLTIQRTEQRDSAMYRCASSPGLAGAYTGELFFGEGSRLTVL.

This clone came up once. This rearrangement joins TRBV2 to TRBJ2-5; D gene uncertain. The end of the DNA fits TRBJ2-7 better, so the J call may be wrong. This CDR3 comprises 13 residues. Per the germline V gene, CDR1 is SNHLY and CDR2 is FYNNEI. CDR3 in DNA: TGTGCCAGCAGTGCCGACTGGTTCTACGAGCAGTACTTC. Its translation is CASSADWFYEQYF.

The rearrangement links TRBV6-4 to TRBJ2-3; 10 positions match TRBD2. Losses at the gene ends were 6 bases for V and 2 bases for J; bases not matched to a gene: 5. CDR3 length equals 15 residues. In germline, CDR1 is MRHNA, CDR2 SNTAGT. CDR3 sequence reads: CASRAGTSDTDTQYF. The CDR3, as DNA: TGTGCCAGCAGAGCCGGGACTAGCGACACAGATACGCAGTATTTT.

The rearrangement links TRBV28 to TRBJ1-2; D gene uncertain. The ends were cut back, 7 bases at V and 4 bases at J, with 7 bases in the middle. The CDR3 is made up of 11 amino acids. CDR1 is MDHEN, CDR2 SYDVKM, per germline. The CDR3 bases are TGTGCCAGCAACTCTCGCTATGGCTACACCTTC. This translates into CASNSRYGYTF.

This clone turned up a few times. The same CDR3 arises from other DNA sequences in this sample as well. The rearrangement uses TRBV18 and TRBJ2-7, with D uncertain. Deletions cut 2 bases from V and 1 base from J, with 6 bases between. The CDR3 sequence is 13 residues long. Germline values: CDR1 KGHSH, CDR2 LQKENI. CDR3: CASSPGVSYEQYF. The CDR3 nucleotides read TGTGCCAGCTCACCAGGAGTTTCCTACGAGCAGTACTTC.

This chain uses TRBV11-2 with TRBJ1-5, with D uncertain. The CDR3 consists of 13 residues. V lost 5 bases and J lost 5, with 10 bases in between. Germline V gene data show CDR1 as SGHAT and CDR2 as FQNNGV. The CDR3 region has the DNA TGTGCCAGCAGCCCGGGATCCCATCAGCCCCAGCATTTT. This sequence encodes CASSPGSHQPQHF. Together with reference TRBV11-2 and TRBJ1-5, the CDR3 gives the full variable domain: EAGVAQSPRYKIIEKRQSVAFWCNPISGHATLYWYQQILGQGPKLLIQFQNNGVVDDSQLPKDRFSAERLKGVDSTLKIQPAKLEDSAVYLCASSPGSHQPQHFGDGTRLSIL.

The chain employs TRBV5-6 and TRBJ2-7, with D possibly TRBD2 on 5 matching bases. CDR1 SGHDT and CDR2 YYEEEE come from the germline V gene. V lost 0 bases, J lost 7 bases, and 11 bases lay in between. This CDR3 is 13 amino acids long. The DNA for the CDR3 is TGTGCCAGCAGCTTGGGCGGTCCGGGGGAGCAGTACTTC. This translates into CASSLGGPGEQYF.

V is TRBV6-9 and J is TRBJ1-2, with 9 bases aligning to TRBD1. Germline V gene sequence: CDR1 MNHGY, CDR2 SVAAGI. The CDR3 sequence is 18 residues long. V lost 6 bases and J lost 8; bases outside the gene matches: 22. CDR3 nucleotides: TGTGCCAGCAGCCCTACCCGGGACAGGGTACGGGTTTTGGACGGCTACACCTTC. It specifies CASSPTRDRVRVLDGYTF.

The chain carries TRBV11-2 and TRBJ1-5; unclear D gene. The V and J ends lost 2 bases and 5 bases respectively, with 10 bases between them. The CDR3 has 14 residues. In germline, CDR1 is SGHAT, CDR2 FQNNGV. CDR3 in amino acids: CASSLSGMDQPQHF. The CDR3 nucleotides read TGTGCCAGCAGCTTATCCGGGATGGATCAGCCCCAGCATTTT. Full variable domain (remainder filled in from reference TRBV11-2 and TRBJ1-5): EAGVAQSPRYKIIEKRQSVAFWCNPISGHATLYWYQQILGQGPKLLIQFQNNGVVDDSQLPKDRFSAERLKGVDSTLKIQPAKLEDSAVYLCASSLSGMDQPQHFGDGTRLSIL.

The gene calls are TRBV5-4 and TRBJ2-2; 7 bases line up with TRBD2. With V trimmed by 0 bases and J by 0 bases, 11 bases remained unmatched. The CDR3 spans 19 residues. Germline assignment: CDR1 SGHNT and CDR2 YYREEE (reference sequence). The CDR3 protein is CASSLAVYGGTSNTGELFF. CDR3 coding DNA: TGTGCCAGCAGCTTGGCCGTTTACGGGGGGACTTCGAACACCGGGGAGCTGTTTTTT.

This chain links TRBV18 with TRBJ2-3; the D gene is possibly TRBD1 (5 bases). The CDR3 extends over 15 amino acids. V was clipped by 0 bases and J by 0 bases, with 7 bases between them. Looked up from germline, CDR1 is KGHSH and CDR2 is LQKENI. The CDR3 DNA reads TGTGCCAGCTCACCACCAAGGGGTAGCACAGATACGCAGTATTTT. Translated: CASSPPRGSTDTQYF. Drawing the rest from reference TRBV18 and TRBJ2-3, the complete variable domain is NAGVMQNPRHLVRRRGQEARLRCSPMKGHSHVYWYRQLPEEGLKFMVYLQKENIIDESGMPKERFSAEFPKEGPSILRIQQVVRGDSAAYFCASSPPRGSTDTQYFGPGTRLTVL.

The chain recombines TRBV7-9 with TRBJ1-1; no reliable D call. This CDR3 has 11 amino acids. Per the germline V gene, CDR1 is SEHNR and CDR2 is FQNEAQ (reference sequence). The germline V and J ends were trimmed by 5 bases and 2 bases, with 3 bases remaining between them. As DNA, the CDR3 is TGTGCCAGCAGCCTTAACACTGAAGCTTTCTTT. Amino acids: CASSLNTEAFF. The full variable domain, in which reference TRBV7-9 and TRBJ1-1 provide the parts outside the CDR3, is DTGVSQNPRHKITKRGQNVTFRCDPISEHNRLYWYRQTLGQGPEFLTYFQNEAQLEKSRLLSDRFSAERPKGSFSTLEIQRTEQGDSAMYLCASSLNTEAFFGQGTRLTVV.

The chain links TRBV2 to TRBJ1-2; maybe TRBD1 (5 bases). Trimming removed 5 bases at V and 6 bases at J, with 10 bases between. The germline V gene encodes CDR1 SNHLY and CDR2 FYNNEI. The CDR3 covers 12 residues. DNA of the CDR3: TGTGCCAGCAGTACGAGACAGAATGGCTACACCTTC. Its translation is CASSTRQNGYTF.

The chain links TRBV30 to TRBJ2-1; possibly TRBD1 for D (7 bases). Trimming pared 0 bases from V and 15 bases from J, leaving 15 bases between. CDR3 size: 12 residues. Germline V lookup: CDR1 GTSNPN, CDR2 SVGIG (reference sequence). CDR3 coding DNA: TGTGCCTGGAGTGTAGGGGCAGGGGGGACGTTCTTC. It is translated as CAWSVGAGGTFF. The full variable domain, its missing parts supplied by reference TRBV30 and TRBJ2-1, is SQTIHQWPATLVQPVGSPLSLECTVEGTSNPNLYWYRQAAGRGLQLLFYSVGIGQISSEVPQNLSASRPQDRQFILSSKKLLLSDSGFYLCAWSVGAGGTFFGPGTRLTVL.

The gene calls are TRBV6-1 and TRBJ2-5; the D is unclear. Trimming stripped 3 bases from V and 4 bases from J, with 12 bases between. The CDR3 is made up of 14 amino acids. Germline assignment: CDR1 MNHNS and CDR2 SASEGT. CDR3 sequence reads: CASSDGIARETQYF. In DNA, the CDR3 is TGTGCCAGCAGTGACGGAATAGCCCGAGAGACCCAGTACTTC.

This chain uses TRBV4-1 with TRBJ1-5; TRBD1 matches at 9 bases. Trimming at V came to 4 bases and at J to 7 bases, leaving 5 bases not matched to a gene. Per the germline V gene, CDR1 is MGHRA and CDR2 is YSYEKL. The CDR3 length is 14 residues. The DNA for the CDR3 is TGCGCCAGCAGCCCGGACAGGGGTATCCAGCCCCAGCATTTT. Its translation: CASSPDRGIQPQHF.